One sample yielded the 29 T cell receptor beta chains listed below, sequenced in a study of radiotherapy plus CTLA-4 blockade in lung cancer. Here immunoSEQ multiplex PCR was the method, and the copy in TCRdb shows in-frame clones only, minus some. The sample carries approximately 67,000 clones, around 81% recorded once. The material sequenced was peripheral blood, taken from a patient treated with radiotherapy plus ipilimumab. These TCRs come from a human donor with non-small cell lung cancer who had a partial response to radiotherapy plus ipilimumab.

This sequence joins TRBV6-1 and TRBJ1-2; 10 bases are shared with TRBD1. This CDR3 has 14 residues. V trimming: 9 bases; J trimming: 4 bases; junction bases outside the gene matches: 8. Germline V gene lookup returns CDR1 MNHNS and CDR2 SASEGT. The CDR3 region is CASTEGQGIYGYTF. The CDR3 DNA reads as TGTGCCAGTACAGAGGGACAGGGGATCTATGGCTACACCTTC.

This sequence joins TRBV11-2 and TRBJ2-7, with TRBD2 as a possible D gene (6 bases). V lost 5 bases to trimming and J lost 5 bases, with 10 bases between them. The V gene's germline CDR1 is SGHAT and CDR2 FQNNGV. The CDR3 length is 12 residues. CDR3 loop: CASSPTSDEQYF. In DNA, the CDR3 is TGTGCCAGCAGCCCGACTAGTGACGAGCAGTACTTC.

The rearrangement joins TRBV28 to TRBJ1-1; a weak D match, TRBD1 (6 bases). V was clipped by 7 bases and J by 3 bases, with 12 bases between them. The CDR3 loop spans 13 amino acids. Germline CDR1 reads MDHEN; CDR2 reads SYDVKM. DNA for the CDR3: TGTGCCAGCATGAAGGGGGGGGACACTGAAGCTTTCTTT. Protein product: CASMKGGDTEAFF.

The chain recombines TRBV10-3 with TRBJ1-6; tentative D call: TRBD1 (6 bases). Between the trimmed V and J ends, which lost 8 bases and 9 bases, there was a span of 17 bases. The CDR3 sequence is 14 residues long. The germline CDR1 and CDR2 sequences are ENHRY and SYGVKD. The CDR3 loop reads CAIAWGGASSPLHF. In DNA, the CDR3 is TGTGCCATCGCTTGGGGGGGGGCCAGTTCACCCCTCCACTTT.

The chain carries TRBV7-2 and TRBJ2-1; possibly TRBD2 for D (5 bases). The CDR3 runs to 15 residues. Germline lookup yields CDR1 SGHTA and CDR2 FQGNSA. With 3 bases removed from V and 9 bases from J, the gap between germline ends came to 18 bases. The CDR3 is CASSLSGSALGEQFF. In DNA, the CDR3 is TGTGCCAGCAGCTTGTCGGGTAGCGCCCTCGGTGAGCAGTTCTTC. The full variable domain, in which reference TRBV7-2 and TRBJ2-1 provide the parts outside the CDR3, is GAGVSQSPSNKVTEKGKDVELRCDPISGHTALYWYRQSLGQGLEFLIYFQGNSAPDKSGLPSDRFSAERTGGSVSTLTIQRTQQEDSAVYLCASSLSGSALGEQFFGPGTRLTVL.

The chain is built from TRBV28 and TRBJ2-5; 10 nucleotides line up with TRBD1. Germline loops: CDR1 MDHEN, CDR2 SYDVKM. The V and J ends lost 3 bases and 5 bases, in that order; junction bases with no gene match: 3. The CDR3 consists of 14 residues. The CDR3 sequence: CASSFGTGAETQYF. The CDR3 DNA reads TGTGCCAGCAGTTTCGGGACAGGGGCTGAGACCCAGTACTTC.

CDR3 sequence reads: CASSRRQGTGELFF. In nucleotides, the CDR3 is TGTGCCAGCAGCCGTCGTCAGGGCACCGGGGAGCTGTTTTTT. The rearrangement links TRBV7-3 to TRBJ2-2; TRBD1 might be the D (5 bases). Trimming removed 5 bases from V and 4 bases from J, with 11 bases in between. Germline CDR1 reads SGHTA; CDR2 reads FQGTGA. CDR3 length: 14 amino acids.

The chain employs TRBV25-1 and TRBJ2-1, with no clear D. The V gene's germline CDR1 is MGHDK and CDR2 SYGVNS. The ends were cut back, 3 bases at V and 2 bases at J, with 11 bases in the middle. The CDR3 length is 15 residues. The CDR3 protein is CASSDPGAPYNEQFF. CDR3 in DNA: TGTGCCAGCAGTGACCCCGGAGCCCCCTACAATGAGCAGTTCTTC.

The CDR3: CASSIRDRGYEQYF. Written as DNA, the CDR3 is TGTGCCAGTAGTATAAGGGACAGGGGCTACGAGCAGTACTTC. V usage is TRBV19 and J usage is TRBJ2-7, with 10 bases identical to TRBD1. The J segment lost 3 bases and the V segment lost 2 bases, leaving 1 base of the junction unmatched. The CDR3 is made up of 14 amino acids. CDR1 and CDR2 (germline): LNHDA, SQIVND (reference sequence). The variable domain in full, completed from reference TRBV19 and TRBJ2-7, reads DGGITQSPKYLFRKEGQNVTLSCEQNLNHDAMYWYRQDPGQGLRLIYYSQIVNDFQKGDIAEGYSVSREKKESFPLTVTSAQKNPTAFYLCASSIRDRGYEQYFGPGTRLTVT.

The gene calls are TRBV2 and TRBJ2-3; 7 positions agree with TRBD2. The junction had 2 bases not matched to a gene; V was cut back by 4 bases and J by 4 bases. The CDR3 is made up of 13 amino acids. Germline CDR1 reads SNHLY; CDR2 reads FYNNEI. The DNA for the CDR3 is TGTGCCAGCAGTGGTCTAGCGGCAGATACGCAGTATTTT. This encodes CASSGLAADTQYF.

The chain joins TRBV9 to TRBJ1-1, with unresolved D. Germline-derived CDR1 and CDR2 are SGDLS and YYNGEE. There are 14 residues in the CDR3. V lost 0 bases and J lost 1, with 7 bases in between. The DNA of the CDR3 is TGTGCCAGCAGCGTAGAAATTCAGAACACTGAAGCTTTCTTT. Translated: CASSVEIQNTEAFF.

The V and J genes are TRBV28 and TRBJ1-3, with 9 bases lining up with TRBD1. V shed 2 bases, J shed 7 bases, and the junction held 3 bases outside the gene matches. Germline assignment: CDR1 MDHEN and CDR2 SYDVKM. The CDR3 has 14 amino acids. In nucleotides, the CDR3 is TGTGCCAGCAGTTTAACAGGGGGCGGGAACACCATATATTTT. Its translation is CASSLTGGGNTIYF.

The chain couples TRBV7-9 to TRBJ2-5; no definite D call. CDR3 length equals 13 residues. Germline loops: CDR1 SEHNR, CDR2 FQNEAQ (reference sequence). Trimming left V 3 bases short and J 2 bases short, with 7 bases between. CDR3 sequence reads: CASSFYEQETQYF. The DNA for the CDR3 is TGTGCCAGCAGCTTCTACGAGCAAGAGACCCAGTACTTC.

The chain couples TRBV6-4 to TRBJ1-6, with 7 bases aligning to TRBD1. The germline gives CDR1 MRHNA, CDR2 SNTAGT. The CDR3 has 15 residues. Trimming at V came to 5 bases and at J to 4 bases, leaving 5 bases not matched to a gene. The CDR3 sequence is CASSWDSRYNSPLHF. The CDR3 DNA is TGTGCCAGCAGTTGGGACAGCCGTTATAATTCACCCCTCCACTTT.

The J gene is TRBJ2-2, the V gene TRBV9; a possible D gene is TRBD2 (5 bases). The V end was cut by 0 bases, the J end by 4 bases, with 16 bases between. Germline loops: CDR1 SGDLS, CDR2 YYNGEE. This CDR3 region has 17 residues. DNA of the CDR3: TGTGCCAGCAGCGTAGCTCTCGGGGAGAGTGGCACCGGGGAGCTGTTTTTT. Residues: CASSVALGESGTGELFF.

Only a few counts were recorded for this clone. The CDR3 region is CASSPGVRGRWGPNQPQHF. The CDR3 DNA is TGTGCCAGCAGCCCAGGGGTCCGGGGACGATGGGGTCCCAATCAGCCCCAGCATTTT. This sequence joins TRBV11-2 and TRBJ1-5, with D tentatively TRBD1 (6 bases). Germline V gene data show CDR1 as SGHAT and CDR2 as FQNNGV. Deletions cut 5 bases from V and 3 bases from J, with 26 bases between. This CDR3 region has 19 residues.

This clone was detected a few times. The chain combines TRBV4-2 with TRBJ2-7, with a possible D match to TRBD1 (5 bases). V lost 0 bases to trimming and J lost 6 bases, with 12 bases between them. The CDR3 is 14 residues long. The germline V gene has CDR1 LGHNA and CDR2 YNFKEQ. In nucleotides, the CDR3 is TGTGCCAGCAGCCAAGATCAGCAGGGCCGCGAGCAGTACTTC. Amino acid sequence: CASSQDQQGREQYF.

V is TRBV18 and J is TRBJ2-5; 8 positions match TRBD1. The CDR3 covers 15 residues. Per the germline V gene, CDR1 is KGHSH and CDR2 is LQKENI. Trimming took 4 bases from V and 1 from J; bases not matched to a gene: 5. CDR3: CASSRGQGGQETQYF. The DNA for the CDR3 is TGTGCCAGCTCACGAGGACAGGGAGGCCAAGAGACCCAGTACTTC.

The V call is TRBV27, the J call TRBJ2-7; D might be TRBD1 (5 bases). V was shortened by 5 bases and J by 1 base, with 9 bases between the two germline ends. Germline values: CDR1 MNHEY, CDR2 SMNVEV (reference sequence). The CDR3 is made up of 13 amino acids. The CDR3 nucleotides are TGTGCCAGCAGTCTGGGGCCATCCTACGAGCAGTACTTC. It specifies CASSLGPSYEQYF.

The rearrangement joins TRBV5-1 to TRBJ2-7, with TRBD2 as a possible D gene (5 bases). The V gene's germline CDR1 is SGHRS and CDR2 YFSETQ. V gave up 4 bases and J gave up 3 bases, with 14 bases separating them. CDR3 size: 14 residues. The CDR3 DNA sequence: TGCGCCAGCAGCCCTGGAGCGAGGGTCTACGAGCAGTACTTC. It yields the protein CASSPGARVYEQYF.

The chain combines TRBV19 with TRBJ2-1; TRBD1 matches at 12 bases. Germline V gene data show CDR1 as LNHDA and CDR2 as SQIVND (reference sequence). Trimming took 4 bases from V and 6 from J; bases not matched to a gene: 10. This CDR3 is built from 17 residues. For the CDR3, the DNA is TGTGCCAGTAGTAGGGGGTGGGGACAGGGGGCTGCCAATGAGCAGTTCTTC. Translation gives CASSRGWGQGAANEQFF.

V usage is TRBV7-8 and J usage is TRBJ1-4; D is uncertain. Trimming took 3 bases from V and 2 from J, leaving 7 bases between them. This CDR3 has 14 residues. Germline-derived CDR1 and CDR2 are SGHVS and FQNEAQ. CDR3 amino acids: CASSFRETNEKLFF. The CDR3 bases are TGTGCCAGCAGCTTTCGTGAGACTAATGAAAAACTGTTTTTT.

This clone occurred once. The chain combines TRBV18 with TRBJ1-5, with D perhaps matching TRBD1 (5 bases). V lost 3 bases and J 4 bases, leaving 10 bases between the germline ends. Germline-derived CDR1 and CDR2 are KGHSH and LQKENI. CDR3 length: 14 residues. The CDR3 spells CASSPSTENQPQHF. The CDR3 DNA follows: TGTGCCAGCTCACCTTCGACAGAGAATCAGCCCCAGCATTTT.

This chain joins TRBV19 and TRBJ2-4, with 11 bases matching TRBD2. Germline V CDR1 and CDR2: LNHDA, SQIVND (reference sequence). The V and J ends lost 6 bases and 5 bases, in that order; junction bases with no gene match: 9. This CDR3 is built from 16 residues. This CDR3 is CASRPLAGEPENIQYF. In DNA form, the CDR3 reads TGTGCCAGTAGGCCACTAGCGGGAGAGCCGGAAAACATTCAGTACTTC.

This clone was counted a few times. The chain combines TRBV11-3 with TRBJ2-1, with D possibly TRBD2 on 6 matching bases. V was shortened by 5 bases and J by 10 bases, with 12 bases between the two germline ends. CDR1 SGHNT and CDR2 YENEEA come from the germline V gene. The CDR3 sequence is 12 residues long. The CDR3 DNA reads TGTGCCAGCAGCCACCGACTAGACGAGCAGTTCTTC. Amino acids: CASSHRLDEQFF.

The chain recombines TRBV6-1 with TRBJ2-1; 9 positions match TRBD1. The CDR3 is 14 amino acids. V lost 2 bases to trimming and J lost 7 bases; unmatched junction nucleotides: 3. The V gene's germline CDR1 is MNHNS and CDR2 SASEGT. CDR3 in DNA: TGTGCCAGCAGTGAAAACGACAGGGGGAATGAGCAGTTCTTC. It translates to CASSENDRGNEQFF.

In this sample, this clone turned up once. The chain is built from TRBV28 and TRBJ1-4; perhaps TRBD1 as D (5 bases). V gave up 5 bases and J gave up 8 bases, with 18 bases separating them. The CDR3 loop spans 15 amino acids. Looked up from germline, CDR1 is MDHEN and CDR2 is SYDVKM. CDR3 in amino acids: CASSLPGQGGEKLFF. CDR3 coding DNA: TGTGCCAGCAGTCTCCCAGGCCAGGGAGGAGAAAAACTGTTTTTT. Full variable domain (remainder filled in from reference TRBV28 and TRBJ1-4): DVKVTQSSRYLVKRTGEKVFLECVQDMDHENMFWYRQDPGLGLRLIYFSYDVKMKEKGDIPEGYSVSREKKERFSLILESASTNQTSMYLCASSLPGQGGEKLFFGSGTQLSVL.

The chain carries TRBV5-4 and TRBJ2-1; 15 nucleotides match TRBD2. V lost 0 bases and J lost 10; bases outside the gene matches: 2. The germline gives CDR1 SGHNT, CDR2 YYREEE (reference sequence). The CDR3 length is 15 residues. CDR3 region: CASSLGGLAGGEQFF. The CDR3 DNA is TGTGCCAGCAGCTTGGGGGGACTAGCGGGAGGAGAGCAGTTCTTC.

V is TRBV10-3 and J is TRBJ1-5; 7 nucleotides align to TRBD1. From germline, CDR1 is ENHRY and CDR2 SYGVKD. This CDR3 comprises 13 residues. V was pared by 10 bases and J by 2 bases, with 5 bases of the junction left unmatched. The CDR3 DNA reads as TGTGCCACAGACAGGGACGGCAATCAGCCCCAGCATTTT. It yields the protein CATDRDGNQPQHF.